The present T cell receptor beta chain was sequenced within a study of human T cells and chemical hapten exposure. TCRdb re-called the RACE reads with MiXCR, one entry per CDR3 protein. In the table there are more than 150,000 distinct CDR3 sequences, around 13% of which are singletons. This clonotype has just a few counts. The time point: patch test 1, 2 weeks after DPC sensitization. Noted treatment: therapeutic diphenylcyclopropenone sensitization with weekly scalp DPC. The clonotype was recovered from a woman in her twenties or thirties with alopecia areata. Some clones in this sample may be carry-over from other donors' samples. The source was whole blood, collected in connection with sensitization to the hapten diphenylcyclopropenone (DPC).

CDR3 bases: TGTGCCAGCAGGAGGGCGTCTAGAGAAGTACTTGTCGGGCAGTTCTTC. It codes for CASRRASREVLVGQFF. This chain connects TRBV6-2 or TRBV6-3 to TRBJ2-1; TRBD2 is a possible D gene (5 bases). This CDR3 has 16 amino acids. The germline V gene encodes CDR1 MNHEY and CDR2 SVGEGT. Trimming pared 6 bases from V and 12 bases from J, leaving 27 bases between.